The 16 T cell receptor beta chains presented below share a single source sample, sequenced in a study of blood T cell repertoires in COVID-19. The method was immunoSEQ multiplex PCR; TCRdb's version includes in-frame clones alone and lacks a portion of them. Of roughly 150,000 clones listed, approximately 78% are singletons. The sequenced sample consisted of peripheral blood. These TCRs come from a human donor with acute or convalescent COVID-19. The donor label of this sample is uncertain.

The chain carries TRBV6-6 and TRBJ1-1; D unresolved. The CDR3 is made up of 12 amino acids. The germline gives CDR1 MNHNY, CDR2 SVGAGI (reference sequence). V lost 8 bases to trimming and J lost 5 bases, with 12 bases between them. The CDR3, as DNA: TGTGCCAGCGCCCCCTCGAGGACTGAAGCTTTCTTT. Its protein is CASAPSRTEAFF.

The J gene is TRBJ1-2, the V gene TRBV5-1; the D gene is possibly TRBD1 (5 bases). The CDR3 loop spans 15 amino acids. Per germline, CDR1 SGHRS and CDR2 YFSETQ. The germline V and J ends were trimmed by 0 bases and 4 bases, with 13 bases remaining between them. Here the CDR3 reads CASSLGTGHAYGYTF. The CDR3, as DNA: TGCGCCAGCAGCTTGGGTACCGGACACGCCTATGGCTACACCTTC.

This chain uses TRBV3-1 (or the pseudogene TRBV3-2) with TRBJ1-6; TRBD1 matches 9 bases. The CDR3 is made up of 16 amino acids. The trim removed 4 bases at V and 9 bases at J, leaving 10 bases unmatched. Germline V gives CDR1 LGHDT, CDR2 YNNKEL (reference sequence). CDR3 amino acids: CASSRSDRGGISPLHF. The DNA of the CDR3 is TGTGCCAGCAGCCGCTCCGACAGGGGGGGTATTTCACCCCTCCACTTT.

This sequence joins TRBV29-1 and TRBJ1-4, with D perhaps matching TRBD1 (5 bases). Germline CDR1 and CDR2: SQVTM and ANQGSEA. V dropped 6 bases and J dropped 14 bases, with 16 bases sitting between them. The length of the CDR3 is 11 residues. CDR3: CSVLQDPTLFF. CDR3 coding DNA: TGCAGCGTGCTACAGGACCCGACTCTGTTTTTT.

Only one count was recorded for this clone. The CDR3 nucleotides are TGCGCCAGCAGCCCCAACAGGGTCGACTCCTACGAGCAGTACTTC. Its protein product is CASSPNRVDSYEQYF. The chain uses TRBV5-1 and TRBJ2-7; D might be TRBD1 (6 bases). Germline V gene sequence: CDR1 SGHRS, CDR2 YFSETQ. V was trimmed by 4 bases and J by 0 bases, leaving 14 bases between them. The CDR3 covers 15 residues. Supplemented by reference TRBV5-1 and TRBJ2-7, the full variable domain reads KAGVTQTPRYLIKTRGQQVTLSCSPISGHRSVSWYQQTPGQGLQFLFEYFSETQRNKGNFPGRFSGRQFSNSRSEMNVSTLELGDSALYLCASSPNRVDSYEQYFGPGTRLTVT.

CDR3 protein: CASSPGTGNTEAFF. The CDR3 nucleotides read TGTGCCAGCAGCCCGGGGACAGGGAACACTGAAGCTTTCTTT. The rearrangement joins TRBV11-2 to TRBJ1-1; 8 nucleotides match TRBD1. V was pared by 5 bases and J by 1 base, with 3 bases of the junction left unmatched. The germline V gene encodes CDR1 SGHAT and CDR2 FQNNGV. There are 14 residues in the CDR3. Full variable domain (rest looked up from reference TRBV11-2 and TRBJ1-1): EAGVAQSPRYKIIEKRQSVAFWCNPISGHATLYWYQQILGQGPKLLIQFQNNGVVDDSQLPKDRFSAERLKGVDSTLKIQPAKLEDSAVYLCASSPGTGNTEAFFGQGTRLTVV.

This sequence joins TRBV29-1 and TRBJ2-3, with 8 bases identical to TRBD1. Germline V gene data show CDR1 as SQVTM and CDR2 as ANQGSEA. V was pared by 7 bases and J by 4 bases, with 10 bases of the junction left unmatched. CDR3 length equals 14 residues. The CDR3 DNA follows: TGCAGCGCATCAGGGGGCCCTCGGGCAGATACGCAGTATTTT. This gives the protein CSASGGPRADTQYF.

The chain links TRBV2 to TRBJ2-3, with 8 bases aligning to TRBD2. This CDR3 has 15 amino acids. Trimming took 3 bases from V and 4 from J; bases not matched to a gene: 6. The germline CDR1 and CDR2 sequences are SNHLY and FYNNEI. For the CDR3, the DNA is TGTGCCAGCAGTGACGTAGCGGGGAGCGCAGATACGCAGTATTTT. It specifies CASSDVAGSADTQYF.

The chain recombines TRBV19 with TRBJ1-3; D not certain. Looked up from germline, CDR1 is LNHDA and CDR2 is SQIVND (reference sequence). Trimming took 6 bases from V and 8 from J, leaving 11 bases between them. The CDR3 runs 12 residues. In DNA, the CDR3 is TGTGCCAGTAGGAGGAAAGCGGACACCATATATTTT. This translates into CASRRKADTIYF.

The gene calls are TRBV19 and TRBJ1-1; D not resolved. CDR1 is LNHDA and CDR2 is SQIVND in the germline V gene (reference sequence). The ends were cut back, 3 bases at V and 7 bases at J, with 18 bases in the middle. The CDR3 is made up of 15 amino acids. CDR3 sequence (DNA): TGTGCCAGTAGTATGTTGGCAGCTATTCGAGGTGAAGCTTTCTTT. The encoded protein is CASSMLAAIRGEAFF.

The genes are TRBV10-2 and TRBJ2-1; D call uncertain. The CDR3 covers 14 residues. Trimming removed 7 bases at V and 4 bases at J, with 14 bases between. CDR1 and CDR2 (germline): WSHSY, SAAADI. The CDR3 nucleotides read TGCGCCAGCACCGAGTACCTCCTTTACAATGAGCAGTTCTTC. Its translation is CASTEYLLYNEQFF.

This sequence joins TRBV19 and TRBJ2-3; 16 bases align to TRBD2. V gave up 5 bases and J gave up 1 base; unmatched junction bases: 3. This CDR3 is built from 17 residues. The germline V gene encodes CDR1 LNHDA and CDR2 SQIVND (reference sequence). CDR3 amino acids: CASSGTSGGAGTDTQYF. CDR3 in DNA: TGTGCCAGTAGTGGGACTAGCGGGGGGGCCGGCACAGATACGCAGTATTTT. Combining the CDR3 with reference TRBV19 and TRBJ2-3 gives the whole variable domain DGGITQSPKYLFRKEGQNVTLSCEQNLNHDAMYWYRQDPGQGLRLIYYSQIVNDFQKGDIAEGYSVSREKKESFPLTVTSAQKNPTAFYLCASSGTSGGAGTDTQYFGPGTRLTVL.

J is TRBJ1-3 and V is TRBV5-1; no definite D call. Trimming pared 4 bases from V and 4 bases from J, leaving 18 bases between. This CDR3 is built from 16 residues. Germline CDR1 SGHRS, CDR2 YFSETQ. For the CDR3, the DNA is TGCGCCAGCAGCACGATAAGCGGGGTCTCGGGAAACACCATATATTTT. Protein: CASSTISGVSGNTIYF. The entire variable domain, with the rest obtained from reference TRBV5-1 and TRBJ1-3, is as follows: KAGVTQTPRYLIKTRGQQVTLSCSPISGHRSVSWYQQTPGQGLQFLFEYFSETQRNKGNFPGRFSGRQFSNSRSEMNVSTLELGDSALYLCASSTISGVSGNTIYFGEGSWLTVV.

The chain combines TRBV14 with TRBJ2-3; 7 nucleotides align to TRBD2. The CDR3 contains 15 residues. The germline V gene encodes CDR1 SGHDN and CDR2 FVKESK. The V segment lost 3 bases and the J segment 2 bases; nucleotides outside the gene matches: 5. The CDR3 region is CASSHGAGNTDTQYF. In nucleotides, the CDR3 is TGTGCCAGCAGCCATGGAGCGGGAAACACAGATACGCAGTATTTT.

CDR3 sequence: CASTGRTLDQPQHF. CDR3 nucleotide sequence: TGTGCCAGCACTGGTCGGACACTCGATCAGCCCCAGCATTTT. The rearrangement uses TRBV6-5 and TRBJ1-5, with D tentatively TRBD1 (5 bases). CDR1 MNHEY and CDR2 SVGAGI come from the germline V gene. V shed 7 bases and J shed 5 bases, with 15 bases lying between them. The CDR3 has 14 amino acids.

This chain connects TRBV5-5 to TRBJ2-7, with 7 bases that match TRBD1. V lost 2 bases, J lost 3 bases, and 5 bases stayed unmatched. The V gene's germline CDR1 is SGHKS and CDR2 YYEKEE (reference sequence). The CDR3 length is 14 residues. The CDR3 region is CASSLDREFYEQYF. Written as DNA, the CDR3 is TGTGCCAGCAGCTTAGACAGGGAATTCTACGAGCAGTACTTC. Full variable domain (remainder filled in from reference TRBV5-5 and TRBJ2-7): DAGVTQSPTHLIKTRGQQVTLRCSPISGHKSVSWYQQVLGQGPQFIFQYYEKEERGRGNFPDRFSARQFPNYSSELNVNALLLGDSALYLCASSLDREFYEQYFGPGTRLTVT.